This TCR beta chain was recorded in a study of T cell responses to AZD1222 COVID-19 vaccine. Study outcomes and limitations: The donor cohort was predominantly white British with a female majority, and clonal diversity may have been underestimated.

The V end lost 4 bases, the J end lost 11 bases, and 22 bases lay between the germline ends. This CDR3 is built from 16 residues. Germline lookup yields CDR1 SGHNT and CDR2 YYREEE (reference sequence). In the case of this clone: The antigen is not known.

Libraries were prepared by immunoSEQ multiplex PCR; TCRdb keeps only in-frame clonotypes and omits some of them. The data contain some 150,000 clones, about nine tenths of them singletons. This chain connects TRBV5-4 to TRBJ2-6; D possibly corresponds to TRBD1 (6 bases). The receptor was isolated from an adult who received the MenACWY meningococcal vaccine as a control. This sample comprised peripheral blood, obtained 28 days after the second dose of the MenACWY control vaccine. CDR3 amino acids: CASSTLGGQLEDVLTF. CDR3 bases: TGTGCCAGCAGCACCCTTGGAGGACAGCTAGAGGACGTCCTGACTTTC.